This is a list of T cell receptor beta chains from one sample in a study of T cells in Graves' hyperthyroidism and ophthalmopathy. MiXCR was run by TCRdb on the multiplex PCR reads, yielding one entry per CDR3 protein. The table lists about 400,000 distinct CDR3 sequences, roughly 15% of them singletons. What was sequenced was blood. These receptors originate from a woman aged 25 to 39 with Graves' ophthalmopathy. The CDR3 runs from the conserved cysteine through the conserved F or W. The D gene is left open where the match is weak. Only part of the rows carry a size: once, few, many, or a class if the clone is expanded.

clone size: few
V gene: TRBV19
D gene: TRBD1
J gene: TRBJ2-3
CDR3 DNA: TGTGCCACCCGGGACAGGGGCCTAGATACGCAGTATTTT
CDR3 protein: CATRDRGLDTQYF

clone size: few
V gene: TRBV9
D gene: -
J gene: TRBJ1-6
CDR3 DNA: TGTGCCAGCAGCGACCCCGAGGGAGGGATACACCATAATTCACCCCTCCACTTT
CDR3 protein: CASSDPEGGIHHNSPLHF

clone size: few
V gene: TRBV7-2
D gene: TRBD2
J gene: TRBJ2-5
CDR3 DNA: TGTGCCAGCAGCTTAGCAGTTTCACTAGCGGGGGGGGGAACCCAGTACTTC
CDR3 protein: CASSLAVSLAGGGTQYF

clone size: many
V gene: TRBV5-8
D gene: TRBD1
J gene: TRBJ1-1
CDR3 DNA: TGTGCCAGCAGAATCAGAAGGGGGCTTAGGACTGAAGCTTTCTTT
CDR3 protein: CASRIRRGLRTEAFF

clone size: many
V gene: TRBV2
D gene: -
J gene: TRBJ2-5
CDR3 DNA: TGTGCCAGCAGTGGGGCCACTCCGGGACAAGGAGAGACCCAGTACTTC
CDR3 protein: CASSGATPGQGETQYF

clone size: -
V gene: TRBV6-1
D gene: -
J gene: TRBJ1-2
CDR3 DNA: TGTGCCAGCAGTTCCTTCGCGCGGAGTCACTATGGCTACACCTTC
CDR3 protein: CASSSFARSHYGYTF

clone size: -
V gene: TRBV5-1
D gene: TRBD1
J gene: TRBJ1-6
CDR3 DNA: TGCGCCAGCAGACCGGGACAGGGGGCAAATTCACCCCTCCACTTT
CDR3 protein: CASRPGQGANSPLHF

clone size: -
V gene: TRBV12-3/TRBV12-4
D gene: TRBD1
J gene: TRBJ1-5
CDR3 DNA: TGTGCCAGCAGTTTACGAGACAGGGGATATCAGCCCCAGCATTTT
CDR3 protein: CASSLRDRGYQPQHF

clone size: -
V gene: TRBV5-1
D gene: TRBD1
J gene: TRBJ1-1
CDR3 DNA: TGCGCCAGCAGCGGGGACAGGGTTACTGAAGCTTTCTTT
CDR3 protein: CASSGDRVTEAFF

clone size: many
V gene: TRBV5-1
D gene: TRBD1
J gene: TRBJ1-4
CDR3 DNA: TGCGCCAGCAGATCCGGGACAGGGTATGAAAAACTGTTTTTT
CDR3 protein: CASRSGTGYEKLFF

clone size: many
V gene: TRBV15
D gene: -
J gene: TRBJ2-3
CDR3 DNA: TGTGCCACCAAGGAGGGGCCGAACTTTCCAGATACGCAGTATTTT
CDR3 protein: CATKEGPNFPDTQYF

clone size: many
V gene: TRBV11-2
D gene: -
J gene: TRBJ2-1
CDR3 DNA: TGTGCCAGCAGCCAAACTAGTGTTCAGTTCTTC
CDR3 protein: CASSQTSVQFF

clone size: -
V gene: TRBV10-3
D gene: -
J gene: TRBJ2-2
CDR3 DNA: TGTGCCATCAGTGAAAAGAGAACGAACACCGGGGAGCTGTTTTTT
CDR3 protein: CAISEKRTNTGELFF

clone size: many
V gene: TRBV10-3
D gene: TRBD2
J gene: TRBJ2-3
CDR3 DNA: TGTGCCATCAGTACTAGCGGGGGGCCCACAGATACGCAGTATTTT
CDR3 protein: CAISTSGGPTDTQYF

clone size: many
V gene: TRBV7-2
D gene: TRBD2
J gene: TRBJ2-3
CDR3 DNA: TGTGCCAGCAGCTGGAAGGTGGGACTAGCGGGGGGTAATACGCAGTATTTT
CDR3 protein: CASSWKVGLAGGNTQYF

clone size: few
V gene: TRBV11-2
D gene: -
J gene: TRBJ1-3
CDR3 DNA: TGTGCCAGCAGCCCCGCGGGACCGGCGTTTTCCCTCTCTGGAAACACCATATATTTT
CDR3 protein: CASSPAGPAFSLSGNTIYF

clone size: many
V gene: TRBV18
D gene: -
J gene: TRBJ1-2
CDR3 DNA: TGTGCCAGCTCCCCGGGACCGGAGAACTATGGCTACACCTTC
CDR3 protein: CASSPGPENYGYTF

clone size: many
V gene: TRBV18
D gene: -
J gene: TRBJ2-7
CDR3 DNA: TGTGCCAGCTCACCATCCAGGGCTTCCTACGAGCAGTACTTC
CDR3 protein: CASSPSRASYEQYF

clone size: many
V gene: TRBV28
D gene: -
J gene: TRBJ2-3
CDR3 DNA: TGTGCCAGCGGCTCCAGAGGGGGTCCCACAGATACGCAGTATTTT
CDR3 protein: CASGSRGGPTDTQYF

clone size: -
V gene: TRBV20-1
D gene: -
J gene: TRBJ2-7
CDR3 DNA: TGCAGTGCTAGAGATCCTTTGGCTAGCGAACCCTACGAGCAGTACTTC
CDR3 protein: CSARDPLASEPYEQYF

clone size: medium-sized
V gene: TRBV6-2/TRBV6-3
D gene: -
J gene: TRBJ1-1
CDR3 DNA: TGTGCCAGCAGAGTTGGAATGTCCCCTGAAGCTTTCTTT
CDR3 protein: CASRVGMSPEAFF

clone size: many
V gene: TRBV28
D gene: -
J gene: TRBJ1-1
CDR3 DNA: TGTGCCAGCAGCCCCGGGAGGGTTACGACTGAAGCTTTCTTT
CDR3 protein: CASSPGRVTTEAFF

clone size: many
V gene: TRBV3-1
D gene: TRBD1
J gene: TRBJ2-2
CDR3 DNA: TGTGCCAGCAGCCAAGTGGGACAGACCTTACGTAGTCCCGGGGAGCTGTTTTTT
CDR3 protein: CASSQVGQTLRSPGELFF

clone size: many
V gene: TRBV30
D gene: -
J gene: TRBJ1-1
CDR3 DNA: TGTGCCTGGAGTGACTTCGGGAGGACTGAAGCTTTCTTT
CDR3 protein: CAWSDFGRTEAFF

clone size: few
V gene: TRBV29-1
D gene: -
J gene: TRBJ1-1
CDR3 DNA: TGCAGCGTTGTAGGGAAATCCCCTGAAGCTTTCTTT
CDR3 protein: CSVVGKSPEAFF

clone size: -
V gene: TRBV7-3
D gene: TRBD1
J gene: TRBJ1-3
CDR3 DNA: TGTGCCAGCACCCCGACAGGGTCTGGAAACACCATATATTTT
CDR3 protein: CASTPTGSGNTIYF

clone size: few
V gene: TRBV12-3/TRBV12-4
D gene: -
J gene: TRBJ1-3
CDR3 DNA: TGTGCCAGCAGCCGGGGTGGTGGGGTATCAGGAAACACCATATATTTT
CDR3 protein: CASSRGGGVSGNTIYF

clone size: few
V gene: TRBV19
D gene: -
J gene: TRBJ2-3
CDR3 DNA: TGTGCCAGCTCCCGGCTAGCAACCACAGATACGCAGTATTTT
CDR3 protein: CASSRLATTDTQYF

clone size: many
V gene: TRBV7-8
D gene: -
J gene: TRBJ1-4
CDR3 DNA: TGTGCCAGCAGCCCAATCCGGGACTTGGGGGAAAAACTGTTTTTT
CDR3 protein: CASSPIRDLGEKLFF

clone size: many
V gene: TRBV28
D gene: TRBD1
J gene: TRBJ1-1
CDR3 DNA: TGTGCCAGCAGTTTGCCGGGACAGAAGAACACTGAAGCTTTCTTT
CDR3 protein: CASSLPGQKNTEAFF

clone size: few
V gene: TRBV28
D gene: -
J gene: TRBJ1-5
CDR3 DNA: TGTGCCAGCAGTTTCGACGGCCAGCTGATCAATCAGCCCCAGCATTTT
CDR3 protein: CASSFDGQLINQPQHF

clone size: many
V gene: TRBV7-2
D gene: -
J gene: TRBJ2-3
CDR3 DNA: TGTGCCAGCAGCTTAGGGGGCTTATCAGATACGCAGTATTTT
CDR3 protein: CASSLGGLSDTQYF

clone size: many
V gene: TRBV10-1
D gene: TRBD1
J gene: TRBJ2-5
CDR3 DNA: TGCGCCAGCAGCGACAGGGGAAAAGAGACCCAGTACTTC
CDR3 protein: CASSDRGKETQYF

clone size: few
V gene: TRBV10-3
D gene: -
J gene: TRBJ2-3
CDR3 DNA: TGTGCCATCGGTGGGACCAGAGGGGATACGCAGTATTTT
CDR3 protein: CAIGGTRGDTQYF

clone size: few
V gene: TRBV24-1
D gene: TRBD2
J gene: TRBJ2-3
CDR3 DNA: TGTGCCACCAGTGTCGGGGGGACAGATACGCAGTATTTT
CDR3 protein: CATSVGGTDTQYF

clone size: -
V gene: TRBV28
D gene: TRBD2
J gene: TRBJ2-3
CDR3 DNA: TGTGCCAGCAGCCAAACCCTGACCGGACTAGCGGGGATCCCAGATACGCAGTATTTT
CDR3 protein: CASSQTLTGLAGIPDTQYF

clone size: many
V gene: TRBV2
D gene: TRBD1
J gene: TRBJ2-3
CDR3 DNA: TGTGCCAGCAGTCCCCCCGGACAGGAAAGCACAGATACGCAGTATTTT
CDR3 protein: CASSPPGQESTDTQYF

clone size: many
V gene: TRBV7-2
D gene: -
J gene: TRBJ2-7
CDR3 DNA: TGTGCCAGCAGCTTAGCGGTCCGATTCTACGAGCAGTACTTC
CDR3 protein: CASSLAVRFYEQYF

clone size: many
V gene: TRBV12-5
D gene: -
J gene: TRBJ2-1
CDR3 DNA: TGTGCTAGTGGTTTGGGAGGGGTTTTTGGGCACAATGAGCAGTTCTTC
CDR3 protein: CASGLGGVFGHNEQFF

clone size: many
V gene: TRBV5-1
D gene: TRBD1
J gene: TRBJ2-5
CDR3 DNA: TGCGCCAGCAGCGGACAGGGGGCCGGGGAGACCCAGTACTTC
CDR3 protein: CASSGQGAGETQYF

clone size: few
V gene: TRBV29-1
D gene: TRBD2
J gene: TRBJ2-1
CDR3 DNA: TGCAGCGTTGAAATAGCGGGGGCGAACAATGAGCAGTTCTTC
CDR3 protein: CSVEIAGANNEQFF